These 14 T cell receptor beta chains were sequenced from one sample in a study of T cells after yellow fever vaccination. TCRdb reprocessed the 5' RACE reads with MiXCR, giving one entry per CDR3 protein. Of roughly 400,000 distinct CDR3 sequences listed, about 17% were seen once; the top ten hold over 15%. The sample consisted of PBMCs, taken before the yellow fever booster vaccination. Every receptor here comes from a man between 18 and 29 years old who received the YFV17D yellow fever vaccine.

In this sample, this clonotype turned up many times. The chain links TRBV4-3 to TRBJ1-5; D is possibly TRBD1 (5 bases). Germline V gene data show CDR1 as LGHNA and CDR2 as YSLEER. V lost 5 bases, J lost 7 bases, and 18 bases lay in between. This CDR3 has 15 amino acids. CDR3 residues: CASSFGRGGGQPQHF. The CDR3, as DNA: TGCGCCAGCAGCTTCGGACGGGGCGGGGGACAGCCCCAGCATTTT.

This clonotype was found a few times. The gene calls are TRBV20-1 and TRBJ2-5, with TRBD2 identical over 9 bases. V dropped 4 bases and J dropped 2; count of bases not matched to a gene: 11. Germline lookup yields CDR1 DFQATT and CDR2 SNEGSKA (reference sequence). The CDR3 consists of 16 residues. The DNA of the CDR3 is TGCAGTGCTAACGACGGGATGCGGGGGGGGCAAGAGACCCAGTACTTC. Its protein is CSANDGMRGGQETQYF.

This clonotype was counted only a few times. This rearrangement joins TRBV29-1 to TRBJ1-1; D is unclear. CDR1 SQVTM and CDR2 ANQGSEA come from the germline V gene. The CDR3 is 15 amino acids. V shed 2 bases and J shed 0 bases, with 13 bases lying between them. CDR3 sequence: CSVETGRVMNTEAFF. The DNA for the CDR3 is TGCAGCGTTGAAACCGGTAGGGTCATGAACACTGAAGCTTTCTTT.

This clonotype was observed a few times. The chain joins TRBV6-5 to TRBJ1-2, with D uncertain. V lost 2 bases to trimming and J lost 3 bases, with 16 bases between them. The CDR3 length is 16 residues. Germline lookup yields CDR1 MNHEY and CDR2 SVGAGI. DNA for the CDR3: TGTGCCAGCAGTTACAGGCGGCTCCTCGACCACTATGGCTACACCTTC. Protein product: CASSYRRLLDHYGYTF.

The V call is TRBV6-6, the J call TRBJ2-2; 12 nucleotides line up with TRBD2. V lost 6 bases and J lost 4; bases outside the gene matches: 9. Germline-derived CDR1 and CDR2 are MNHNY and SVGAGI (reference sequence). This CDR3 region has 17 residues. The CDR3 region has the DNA TGTGCCAGCAGACGCGGACTAGCGGGGTCGTTCACCGGGGAGCTGTTTTTT. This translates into CASRRGLAGSFTGELFF.

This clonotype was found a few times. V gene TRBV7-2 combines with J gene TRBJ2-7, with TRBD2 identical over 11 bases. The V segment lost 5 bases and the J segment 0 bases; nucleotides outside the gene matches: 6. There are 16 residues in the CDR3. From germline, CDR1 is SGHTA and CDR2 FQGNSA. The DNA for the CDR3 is TGTGCCAGCAGCACCGGGGGACTAGCGGTCTCCTACGAGCAGTACTTC. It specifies CASSTGGLAVSYEQYF.

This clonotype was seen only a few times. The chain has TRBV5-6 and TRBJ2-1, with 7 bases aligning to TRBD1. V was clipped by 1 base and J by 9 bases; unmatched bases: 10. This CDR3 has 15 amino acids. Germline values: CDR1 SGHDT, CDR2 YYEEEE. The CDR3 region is CASSLPGQPGGEQFF. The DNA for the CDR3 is TGTGCCAGCAGCTTGCCCGGGCAACCAGGGGGTGAGCAGTTCTTC. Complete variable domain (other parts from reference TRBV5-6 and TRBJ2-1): DAGVTQSPTHLIKTRGQQVTLRCSPKSGHDTVSWYQQALGQGPQFIFQYYEEEERQRGNFPDRFSGHQFPNYSSELNVNALLLGDSALYLCASSLPGQPGGEQFFGPGTRLTVL.

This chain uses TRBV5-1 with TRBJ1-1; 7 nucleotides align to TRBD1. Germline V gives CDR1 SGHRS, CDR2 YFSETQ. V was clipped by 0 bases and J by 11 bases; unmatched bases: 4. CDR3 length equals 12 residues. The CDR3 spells CASSLGTGVAFF. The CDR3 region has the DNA TGCGCCAGCAGCTTGGGTACAGGGGTGGCTTTCTTT.

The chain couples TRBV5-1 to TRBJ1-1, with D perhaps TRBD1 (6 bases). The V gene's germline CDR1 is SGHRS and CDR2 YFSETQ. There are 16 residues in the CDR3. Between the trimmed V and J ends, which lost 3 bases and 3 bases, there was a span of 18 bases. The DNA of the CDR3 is TGCGCCAGCAGCTCCAATCCAGGGGTTAGGTACACTGAAGCTTTCTTT. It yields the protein CASSSNPGVRYTEAFF.

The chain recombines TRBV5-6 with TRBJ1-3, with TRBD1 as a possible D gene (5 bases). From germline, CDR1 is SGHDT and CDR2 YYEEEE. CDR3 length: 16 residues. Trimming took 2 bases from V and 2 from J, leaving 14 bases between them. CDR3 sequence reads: CASSFWARAAGNTIYF. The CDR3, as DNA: TGTGCCAGCAGCTTTTGGGCCAGGGCAGCTGGAAACACCATATATTTT.

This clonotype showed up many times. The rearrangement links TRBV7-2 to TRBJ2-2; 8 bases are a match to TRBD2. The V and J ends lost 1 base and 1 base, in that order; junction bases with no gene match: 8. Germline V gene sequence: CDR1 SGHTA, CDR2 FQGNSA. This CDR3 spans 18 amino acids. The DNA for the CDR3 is TGTGCCAGCAGCTTAGACCCCCCGGGGGGGATGAACACCGGGGAGCTGTTTTTT. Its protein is CASSLDPPGGMNTGELFF.

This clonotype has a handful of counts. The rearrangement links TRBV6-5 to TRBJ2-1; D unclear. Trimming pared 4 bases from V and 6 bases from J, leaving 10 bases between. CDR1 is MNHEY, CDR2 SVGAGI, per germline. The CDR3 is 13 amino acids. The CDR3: CASSLGFRNEQFF. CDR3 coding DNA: TGTGCCAGCAGTTTAGGGTTTCGCAATGAGCAGTTCTTC.

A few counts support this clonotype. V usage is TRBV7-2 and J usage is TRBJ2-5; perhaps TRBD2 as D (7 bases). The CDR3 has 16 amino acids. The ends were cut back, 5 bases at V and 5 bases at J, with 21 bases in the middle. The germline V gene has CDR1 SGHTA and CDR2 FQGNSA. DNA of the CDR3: TGTGCCAGCAGCCGAATGCCCTGGGGGGGCGGTGAGACCCAGTACTTC. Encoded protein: CASSRMPWGGGETQYF.

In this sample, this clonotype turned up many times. Here the CDR3 reads CASSKQGETQYF. The CDR3 region has the DNA TGTGCCAGCAGCAAACAGGGGGAGACCCAGTACTTC. J is TRBJ2-5 and V is TRBV7-6, with 7 bases fitting TRBD1. Looked up from germline, CDR1 is SGHVS and CDR2 is FNYEAQ. CDR3 size: 12 residues. The ends lost 5 bases at V and 5 bases at J; junction bases unmatched: 2.